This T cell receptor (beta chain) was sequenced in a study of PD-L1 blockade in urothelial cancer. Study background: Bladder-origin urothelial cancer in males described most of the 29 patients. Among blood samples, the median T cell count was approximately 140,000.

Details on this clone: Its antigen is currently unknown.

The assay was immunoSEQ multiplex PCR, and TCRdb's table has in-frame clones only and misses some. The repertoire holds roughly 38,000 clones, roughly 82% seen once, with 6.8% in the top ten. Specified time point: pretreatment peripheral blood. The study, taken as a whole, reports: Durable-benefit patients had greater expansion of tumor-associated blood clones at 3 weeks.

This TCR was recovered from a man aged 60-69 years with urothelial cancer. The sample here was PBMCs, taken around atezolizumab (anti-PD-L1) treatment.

As DNA, the CDR3 is TGTGCCAGCAGTTTGTCGCAGGGGGGCTACGAGCAGTACTTC. It translates to CASSLSQGGYEQYF. The gene calls are TRBV27 and TRBJ2-7; tentative D call: TRBD1 (7 bases). CDR1 is MNHEY, CDR2 SMNVEV, per germline (reference sequence). Trimming removed 3 bases from V and 3 bases from J, with 12 bases in between. This CDR3 has 14 amino acids.